This T cell receptor (beta chain) was recorded in a study of chemoradiotherapy in HPV16-positive cancers (dated by TCRdb to 2021 to 2024). Regarding the complete study: Candidate HPV-specific T-cell clones and common TCR motifs were defined by functional T-cell assays performed on cells from two HPV16-positive patients. The study asked whether T-cell immunity to the HPV oncoproteins E6 and E7 changes during chemoradiotherapy and whether this immunity affects survival. The candidate HPV-specific TCRs and motifs were then tracked in TCR repertoires from roughly 86 patients with HPV-related cancers. What the research found in general, with its limitations: The functional definition of HPV-specific T cells came from only two HPV16-positive patients, and the survival association was reported for HPV16-positive patients. Among HPV16-positive patients, expansion of HPV-responsive T cells during chemoradiotherapy was associated with better recurrence-free survival. Expansion of candidate HPV-specific clones and E7-related TCR motifs was observed in the tumor microenvironment during treatment, whereas no such expansion was observed for non-HPV-specific T cells.

The method behind the library was the immunoSEQ multiplex PCR assay. TCRdb took over this immuneACCESS table, retaining in-frame rearrangements with V and J assigned. Such tables are incomplete; in checked studies, under half of the missing clones stem from an unresolved V gene, and the remainder is unexplained. The sample has approximately 20,000 clones on record, around 87% of them singletons. The ten top clones hold roughly 2.3% of the sample. Repertoires were sampled multiple times during chemoradiotherapy, which allowed clonal expansion in the tumor microenvironment to be followed. Taken from the germline V gene, the CDR1 and CDR2 loops are KGHSH and LQKENI. Its CDR3 holds 16 amino acids, cysteine through phenylalanine. Solely the CDR3 DNA is kept, with 48 bases framed from the first base. This clone was counted a single time. What this receptor recognizes is not known. No base quality values were provided; no much bigger clone lies one nucleotide off.

The sequence is built from TRBV18 and TRBJ2-5, with 9 middle bases fitting TRBD1. The DNA end is more similar to TRBJ2-7, so the J call may be wrong. The clonotype was recovered from a human donor with HPV-associated anogenital cancer. This material consisted of blood, taken from a patient who underwent chemoradiotherapy. In nucleotides, the sequence is TGTGCCAGCTCACCGGGACAGGGTGGGAGCTCCTACGAGCAGTACTTC. This translates into CASSPGQGGSSYEQYF.